This T cell receptor beta chain was sequenced during a study of cytomegalovirus exposure and HLA in healthy donors. V gave up 1 base and J gave up 4 bases, with 11 bases separating them. The CDR3 runs to 15 residues. Germline V lookup: CDR1 LNHDA, CDR2 SQIVND (reference sequence). Healthy bone marrow donors made up the donors. Study-wide results and caveats: Cytomegalovirus-associated TCR beta chains were listed, numbering some 150. Most TCR sequences were seen very rarely across donors, but some public TCRs occurred in many. Analysis performed later showed TCR beta chains linked to HLA being more clonally expanded than equally common others.

Regarding this clone: Its matching antigen is unknown.

The PCR had 60 Vbeta and 13 Jbeta primers. Using immunoSEQ multiplex PCR, the repertoire was profiled, and TCRdb retains in-frame clones only, with some absent. The table has about 160,000 clones, about three quarters seen once. The sequence was collected from a woman aged 45-59 years in good health and CMV-seropositive. What was sequenced was PBMCs. This chain links TRBV19 with TRBJ2-1, with a possible D match to TRBD2 (6 bases). The CDR3 loop is CASSIALATYNEQFF. The DNA of the CDR3 is TGTGCCAGTAGTATAGCGCTAGCGACATACAATGAGCAGTTCTTC.